A single sample gave rise to the 32 T cell receptor beta chains below, sequenced in a study of untreated major depressive disorder. Sequenced by immunoSEQ multiplex PCR; TCRdb stores in-frame clones only, minus some. The table includes 23,000 or so clones, 91% detected once. General study findings and limits: TRBV05-01 (Vbeta 5.1) usage was higher in CD4+ T cells of depressed patients than controls.

For these receptors, no antigen is known. Material for sequencing was CD4+ T cells from PBMCs. The source is a woman aged 25 to 45 with major depressive disorder.

The chain recombines TRBV9 with TRBJ2-5; a weak D match, TRBD2 (7 bases). CDR3 length equals 14 residues. Germline V gives CDR1 SGDLS, CDR2 YYNGEE. Trimming cost V 3 bases and J 4 bases, with 13 bases left between them. This CDR3 is CASSGGGLGETQYF. CDR3 DNA sequence: TGTGCCAGCAGCGGGGGGGGCCTCGGAGAGACCCAGTACTTC.

The gene calls are TRBV18 and TRBJ1-4; 9 positions agree with TRBD1. V shed 6 bases, J shed 4 bases, and the junction held 3 bases outside the gene matches. CDR3 length equals 14 residues. Germline loops: CDR1 KGHSH, CDR2 LQKENI. This chain's CDR3 is CASSTGQGNEKLFF. The CDR3 DNA is TGTGCCAGCTCTACGGGACAGGGTAATGAAAAACTGTTTTTT.

This clone has a single count. The chain links TRBV28 to TRBJ2-7; D is undetermined. This CDR3 is 11 amino acids long. V shed 6 bases and J shed 4 bases, with 7 bases lying between them. Germline CDR1 MDHEN, CDR2 SYDVKM. The CDR3 coding sequence is TGTGCCAGCAGCAAACTTTACGAGCAGTACTTC. It translates to CASSKLYEQYF.

The J gene is TRBJ2-7, the V gene TRBV13, with TRBD2 as a possible D gene (6 bases). Germline V gene sequence: CDR1 PRHDT, CDR2 FYEKMQ (reference sequence). V shed 1 base and J shed 7 bases, with 11 bases lying between them. The CDR3 is 13 amino acids. This CDR3 is CASSLAAGREQYF. The DNA for the CDR3 is TGTGCCAGCAGCTTAGCGGCAGGGAGGGAGCAGTACTTC.

The table lists this clone with a count of one. The rearrangement joins TRBV5-4 to TRBJ2-5; 10 nucleotides line up with TRBD2. From germline, CDR1 is SGHNT and CDR2 YYREEE (reference sequence). J was trimmed by 4 bases and V by 3 bases; bases with no gene match: 3. The CDR3 consists of 14 residues. The CDR3 reads CASSSAGGPETQYF. CDR3 sequence (DNA): TGTGCCAGCAGCTCAGCGGGGGGGCCAGAGACCCAGTACTTC. Full variable domain (remainder filled in from reference TRBV5-4 and TRBJ2-5): ETGVTQSPTHLIKTRGQQVTLRCSSQSGHNTVSWYQQALGQGPQFIFQYYREEENGRGNFPPRFSGLQFPNYSSELNVNALELDDSALYLCASSSAGGPETQYFGPGTRLLVL.

The genes are TRBV5-4 and TRBJ2-7; D unclear. V was trimmed by 2 bases and J by 2 bases, leaving 11 bases between them. The CDR3 is made up of 14 amino acids. Germline V gives CDR1 SGHNT, CDR2 YYREEE (reference sequence). CDR3: CASSLSLGAYEQYF. The CDR3 DNA reads TGTGCCAGCAGCTTAAGCCTAGGAGCCTACGAGCAGTACTTC.

This sequence joins TRBV10-3 and TRBJ1-6; possibly TRBD1 for D (6 bases). The CDR3 runs 15 residues. Germline values: CDR1 ENHRY, CDR2 SYGVKD. V was shortened by 2 bases and J by 6 bases, with 11 bases between the two germline ends. The CDR3 DNA reads as TGTGCCATCAGTGAGCGCGCGGGGGCTAATTCACCCCTCCACTTT. Protein sequence: CAISERAGANSPLHF.

The chain's CDR3 is CASSPGTNYGYTF. CDR3 bases: TGTGCCAGCTCACCAGGGACCAACTATGGCTACACCTTC. The V call is TRBV18, the J call TRBJ1-2; perhaps TRBD1 as D (5 bases). The CDR3 has 13 amino acids. Per the germline V gene, CDR1 is KGHSH and CDR2 is LQKENI. Trimming pared 2 bases from V and 2 bases from J, leaving 6 bases between.

The chain is built from TRBV19 and TRBJ2-1; D might be TRBD1 (5 bases). Per germline, CDR1 LNHDA and CDR2 SQIVND (reference sequence). Trimming left V 3 bases short and J 8 bases short, with 8 bases between. The CDR3 totals 12 residues. CDR3 in amino acids: CASSIWGDEQFF. As DNA, the CDR3 is TGTGCCAGTAGTATCTGGGGCGATGAGCAGTTCTTC. Combining the CDR3 with reference TRBV19 and TRBJ2-1 gives the whole variable domain DGGITQSPKYLFRKEGQNVTLSCEQNLNHDAMYWYRQDPGQGLRLIYYSQIVNDFQKGDIAEGYSVSREKKESFPLTVTSAQKNPTAFYLCASSIWGDEQFFGPGTRLTVL.

The chain has TRBV7-9 and TRBJ2-3; 7 nucleotides agree with TRBD2. The germline gives CDR1 SEHNR, CDR2 FQNEAQ (reference sequence). The CDR3 sequence is 17 residues long. The V and J ends lost 5 bases and 2 bases, in that order; junction bases with no gene match: 13. CDR3 in DNA: TGTGCCAGCAGCGGTTGGGTTTTTAGCGGGTCCACAGATACGCAGTATTTT. Translated: CASSGWVFSGSTDTQYF. The whole variable domain, remainder taken from reference TRBV7-9 and TRBJ2-3, is DTGVSQNPRHKITKRGQNVTFRCDPISEHNRLYWYRQTLGQGPEFLTYFQNEAQLEKSRLLSDRFSAERPKGSFSTLEIQRTEQGDSAMYLCASSGWVFSGSTDTQYFGPGTRLTVL.

The rearrangement links TRBV28 to TRBJ1-1; D call uncertain. The CDR3 length is 17 residues. V lost 1 base, J lost 4 bases, and 19 bases lay in between. From germline, CDR1 is MDHEN and CDR2 SYDVKM. DNA for the CDR3: TGTGCCAGCAGTTTATCAGGTAGAGGCTGGGCGGGCACTGAAGCTTTCTTT. Amino acid sequence: CASSLSGRGWAGTEAFF.

The chain recombines TRBV4-1 with TRBJ1-3, with unresolved D. This CDR3 comprises 14 residues. Germline CDR1 and CDR2: MGHRA and YSYEKL. V lost 4 bases to trimming and J lost 0 bases, with 7 bases between them. CDR3 DNA: TGCGCCAGCAGCCCACGTAACTCTGGAAACACCATATATTTT. The encoded protein is CASSPRNSGNTIYF.

The genes are TRBV7-8 and TRBJ2-3; either TRBD1 or TRBD2 may supply D (5 bases each). V lost 3 bases and J 5 bases, leaving 9 bases between the germline ends. The CDR3 runs to 13 residues. CDR1 is SGHVS and CDR2 is FQNEAQ in the germline V gene. As DNA, the CDR3 is TGTGCCAGCAGCTTCCGGGGCCAAGATACGCAGTATTTT. Its translation: CASSFRGQDTQYF.

The V gene is TRBV5-1, the J gene TRBJ2-5, with D perhaps assigned TRBD1 or TRBD2 (5 bases each). Germline V gene data show CDR1 as SGHRS and CDR2 as YFSETQ. V lost 4 bases to trimming and J lost 1 base, with 11 bases between them. This CDR3 spans 14 amino acids. CDR3 sequence (DNA): TGCGCCAGCAGCCCCCTGGGACCCCAAGAGACCCAGTACTTC. It specifies CASSPLGPQETQYF.

This chain joins TRBV2 and TRBJ2-1, with TRBD1 as a possible D gene (6 bases). Germline V CDR1 and CDR2: SNHLY, FYNNEI. The germline V and J ends were trimmed by 4 bases and 7 bases, with 14 bases remaining between them. The CDR3 covers 14 residues. The CDR3 protein is CASSVQGPRNEQFF. The CDR3 DNA is TGTGCCAGCAGTGTGCAGGGGCCAAGGAATGAGCAGTTCTTC.

The rearrangement links TRBV5-1 to TRBJ2-1; TRBD2 might be the D (6 bases). This CDR3 is built from 11 residues. The germline gives CDR1 SGHRS, CDR2 YFSETQ. Trimming shortened V by 3 bases and J by 14 bases, and 12 bases separated the two germline ends. CDR3 DNA: TGCGCCAGCAGCTCGATGGGACTGGAGTTCTTC. This encodes CASSSMGLEFF.

This chain joins TRBV7-2 and TRBJ1-2; D gene uncertain. Trimming removed 2 bases from V and 8 bases from J, with 15 bases in between. The length of the CDR3 is 14 residues. Germline V CDR1 and CDR2: SGHTA, FQGNSA. The CDR3 sequence is CASSLSFRQIGYTF. As DNA, the CDR3 is TGTGCCAGCAGCTTATCCTTCCGACAAATCGGCTACACCTTC.

V gene TRBV11-2 combines with J gene TRBJ2-7; TRBD2 is a possible D gene (6 bases). Germline CDR1 is SGHAT and CDR2 is FQNNGV. Trimming cost V 5 bases and J 5 bases, with 22 bases left between them. The CDR3 is 16 residues long. The chain's CDR3 is CASSTNPGREGHEQYF. The DNA for the CDR3 is TGTGCCAGCAGCACAAACCCCGGGCGGGAAGGGCACGAGCAGTACTTC.

The V call is TRBV5-6, the J call TRBJ1-6; possible D gene TRBD1, 6 bases. Deletions cut 5 bases from V and 10 bases from J, with 19 bases between. The CDR3 is 15 residues long. CDR1 SGHDT and CDR2 YYEEEE come from the germline V gene. The CDR3: CASRVGRGMFSPLHF. In nucleotides, the CDR3 is TGTGCCAGCAGAGTTGGGAGGGGGATGTTCTCACCCCTCCACTTT.

CDR3: CASSLQSNSPLHF. The CDR3 nucleotides read TGTGCCAGCAGTTTACAGTCAAATTCACCCCTCCACTTT. V gene TRBV28 combines with J gene TRBJ1-6; D uncertain. Germline V gives CDR1 MDHEN, CDR2 SYDVKM. Trimming stripped 2 bases from V and 7 bases from J, with 6 bases between. This CDR3 is 13 amino acids long.

The chain couples TRBV11-2 to TRBJ1-1, with 7 bases that match TRBD1. Trimming at V came to 2 bases and at J to 0 bases, leaving 3 bases not matched to a gene. Germline V gives CDR1 SGHAT, CDR2 FQNNGV. The CDR3 has 15 residues. This CDR3 is CASSLMTGLNTEAFF. CDR3 nucleotide sequence: TGTGCCAGCAGCTTAATGACAGGGCTGAACACTGAAGCTTTCTTT.

The rearrangement uses TRBV18 and TRBJ2-2, with 9 bases matching TRBD2. Per the germline V gene, CDR1 is KGHSH and CDR2 is LQKENI. The CDR3 consists of 17 residues. With V trimmed by 0 bases and J by 2 bases, 4 bases remained unmatched. CDR3 sequence (DNA): TGTGCCAGCTCACCACCTCGCCTAGCGGGAAACACCGGGGAGCTGTTTTTT. It specifies CASSPPRLAGNTGELFF.

The chain links TRBV4-3 to TRBJ2-3, with 7 bases fitting TRBD2. V lost 4 bases to trimming and J lost 6 bases; unmatched junction nucleotides: 13. From germline, CDR1 is LGHNA and CDR2 YSLEER. This CDR3 has 16 amino acids. The CDR3 DNA follows: TGCGCCAGCAGCCCCGGGAGGACCCCAGGGTCGGATACGCAGTATTTT. Translated: CASSPGRTPGSDTQYF.

The chain links TRBV7-9 to TRBJ2-3; D not certain. Germline CDR1 is SEHNR and CDR2 is FQNEAQ (reference sequence). CDR3 length: 12 amino acids. V shed 2 bases and J shed 4 bases, with 4 bases lying between them. CDR3 protein: CASSLSSDTQYF. DNA for the CDR3: TGTGCCAGCAGCTTATCCTCAGATACGCAGTATTTT.

The J gene is TRBJ1-4, the V gene TRBV5-1, with D hard to call. The CDR3 length is 13 residues. Looked up from germline, CDR1 is SGHRS and CDR2 is YFSETQ. The ends were cut back, 0 bases at V and 5 bases at J, with 5 bases in the middle. CDR3 in DNA: TGCGCCAGCAGCTTGGCCTTAAATGAAAAACTGTTTTTT. Its protein product is CASSLALNEKLFF.

The chain carries TRBV6-5 and TRBJ1-5; D unclear. Per the germline V gene, CDR1 is MNHEY and CDR2 is SVGAGI. Trimming shortened V by 2 bases and J by 5 bases, and 7 bases separated the two germline ends. The CDR3 length is 13 residues. The CDR3 region has the DNA TGTGCCAGCAGTTACGCGTGGGATCAGCCCCAGCATTTT. It specifies CASSYAWDQPQHF.

The chain links TRBV7-2 to TRBJ2-3, with 7 bases that match TRBD2. Per germline, CDR1 SGHTA and CDR2 FQGNSA. The CDR3 sequence is 15 residues long. V was clipped by 5 bases and J by 3 bases; unmatched bases: 8. The CDR3 region is CASSLGLGSTDTQYF. CDR3 bases: TGTGCCAGCAGCCTAGGACTAGGGTCGACAGATACGCAGTATTTT.

V usage is TRBV4-3 and J usage is TRBJ1-4; 11 positions agree with TRBD1. V lost 4 bases, J lost 11 bases, and 12 bases stayed unmatched. Germline V lookup: CDR1 LGHNA, CDR2 YSLEER. This CDR3 region has 16 residues. The CDR3 nucleotides are TGCGCCAGCAGCCCAGGCTGGGACAGGGGGGAGGAGAAACTGTTTTTT. It is translated as CASSPGWDRGEEKLFF.

V usage is TRBV7-8 and J usage is TRBJ1-1; possible D gene TRBD1, 6 bases. The V gene's germline CDR1 is SGHVS and CDR2 FQNEAQ. Trimming removed 1 base at V and 1 base at J, with 7 bases between. The length of the CDR3 is 14 residues. CDR3 protein: CASSLVQGNTEAFF. The CDR3 coding sequence is TGTGCCAGCAGCTTAGTACAGGGGAACACTGAAGCTTTCTTT. Complete variable domain (other parts from reference TRBV7-8 and TRBJ1-1): GAGVSQSPRYKVAKRGQDVALRCDPISGHVSLFWYQQALGQGPEFLTYFQNEAQLDKSGLPSDRFFAERPEGSVSTLKIQRTQQEDSAVYLCASSLVQGNTEAFFGQGTRLTVV.

This clone has just a few counts. The chain joins TRBV19 to TRBJ2-3, with TRBD1 as a possible D gene (5 bases). Germline assignment: CDR1 LNHDA and CDR2 SQIVND (reference sequence). The CDR3 consists of 14 residues. Deletions cut 5 bases from V and 3 bases from J, with 12 bases between. The CDR3 DNA follows: TGTGCCAGTAGTTGGCAGGGTGGTACAGATACGCAGTATTTT. This codes for CASSWQGGTDTQYF.

This chain's CDR3 is CASSFGGTDTQYF. DNA of the CDR3: TGTGCCAGCAGCTTCGGGGGGACAGATACGCAGTATTTT. The gene calls are TRBV7-2 and TRBJ2-3; 7 nucleotides align to TRBD2. The germline V gene encodes CDR1 SGHTA and CDR2 FQGNSA. Trimming at V came to 3 bases and at J to 3 bases, leaving 0 bases not matched to a gene. The CDR3 is 13 amino acids.

The chain is built from TRBV7-2 and TRBJ1-4; weak D call: TRBD1 (5 bases). Per the germline V gene, CDR1 is SGHTA and CDR2 is FQGNSA. Trimming removed 3 bases from V and 14 bases from J, with 13 bases in between. The CDR3 runs 12 residues. The CDR3 here is CASSLWQGRLFF. CDR3 coding DNA: TGTGCCAGCAGCTTGTGGCAGGGACGGCTGTTTTTT.